The entry that follows covers one T cell receptor (beta chain) sequence. Its antigen is not known. Per the germline V gene, CDR1 is MNHNY and CDR2 is SVGAGI (reference sequence). The CDR3 is 12 amino acids. Researchers used template switching to add UMIs featuring a 6-nucleotide sample barcode. TCRdb re-called the 5' RACE reads; one entry per CDR3 protein, DNA not given. Its clone listing holds under 350,000 distinct CDR3 sequences. This sample was taken from a study of monozygotic twins with inflammatory bowel disease. Study-level findings and limits: Twins with IBD were found to have lower TCRbeta diversity (inverse Simpson) than healthy co-twins.

Sequencing was done on a sample of blood. The TCR originated in a human donor with ulcerative colitis or Crohn's disease, or a healthy co-twin of an affected twin (not recorded which). J is TRBJ1-5 and V is TRBV6-6; TCRdb reports TRBD1, a call that lacks DNA to check it against. CDR3 in amino acids: CASRDLVGTQHF.